This passage covers 21 T cell receptor beta chains from one sample sequenced in a study of blood T cell repertoires in COVID-19. Some clones are missing from TCRdb's copy, which holds only in-frame ones; the method was immunoSEQ multiplex PCR. The sample has about 50,000 clones; roughly 85% are singletons. Input material: peripheral blood. All receptors come from a man in his sixties with acute or convalescent COVID-19.

This chain links TRBV3-1 (or the pseudogene TRBV3-2) with TRBJ2-1; tentatively, D is TRBD1 (6 bases). The CDR3 loop spans 15 amino acids. Per germline, CDR1 LGHDT and CDR2 YNNKEL (reference sequence). V shed 5 bases and J shed 0 bases, with 11 bases lying between them. The CDR3 here is CASSYDRISYNEQFF. The CDR3 DNA is TGTGCCAGCAGCTACGACAGGATCTCCTACAATGAGCAGTTCTTC.

In this sample, this clone turned up once. CDR3 DNA sequence: TGTGCCAGCAGTGAAGCGCTCCGGACAGGGGGTGAGCAGTTCTTC. Translated: CASSEALRTGGEQFF. The chain joins TRBV2 to TRBJ2-1, with TRBD1 matching 10 bases. This CDR3 comprises 15 residues. J was trimmed by 9 bases and V by 0 bases; bases with no gene match: 5. Germline-derived CDR1 and CDR2 are SNHLY and FYNNEI.

The gene calls are TRBV3-1 (or the pseudogene TRBV3-2) and TRBJ1-1, with 7 bases identical to TRBD1. Per the germline V gene, CDR1 is LGHDT and CDR2 is YNNKEL (reference sequence). Trimming at V came to 7 bases and at J to 1 base, leaving 6 bases not matched to a gene. The CDR3 spans 14 residues. The CDR3 DNA sequence: TGTGCCAGCACCTACAGGGGAAGGAACACTGAAGCTTTCTTT. This gives the protein CASTYRGRNTEAFF.

V is TRBV30 and J is TRBJ2-7; a possible D gene is TRBD1 (6 bases). V shed 0 bases and J shed 5 bases, with 14 bases lying between them. Germline V gives CDR1 GTSNPN, CDR2 SVGIG (reference sequence). The CDR3 spans 14 residues. CDR3 sequence: CAWSVWGRPNEQYF. The CDR3 DNA reads as TGTGCCTGGAGTGTGTGGGGGCGGCCAAACGAGCAGTACTTC.

The sample holds one count of this clone. V and J are TRBV30 and TRBJ1-2; 10 positions match TRBD1. V gave up 4 bases and J gave up 8 bases; unmatched junction bases: 10. The CDR3 sequence is 14 residues long. Germline CDR1 and CDR2: GTSNPN and SVGIG (reference sequence). CDR3 nucleotides: TGTGCCTGGAAGAGGGACAGGGGATCCCGCGGCTACACCTTC. This gives the protein CAWKRDRGSRGYTF.

The CDR3 sequence: CASSWGAGAYGYTF. In DNA, the CDR3 is TGTGCCAGCAGCTGGGGTGCAGGGGCCTATGGCTACACCTTC. The chain uses TRBV5-5 and TRBJ1-2; tentative D call: TRBD1 (6 bases). Trimming removed 3 bases at V and 4 bases at J, with 13 bases between. The CDR3 loop spans 14 amino acids. Germline lookup yields CDR1 SGHKS and CDR2 YYEKEE (reference sequence). The complete variable domain, with remaining parts taken from reference TRBV5-5 and TRBJ1-2, reads DAGVTQSPTHLIKTRGQQVTLRCSPISGHKSVSWYQQVLGQGPQFIFQYYEKEERGRGNFPDRFSARQFPNYSSELNVNALLLGDSALYLCASSWGAGAYGYTFGSGTRLTVV.

This chain connects TRBV28 to TRBJ2-1; 10 bases are a match to TRBD2. Losses at the gene ends were 3 bases for V and 3 bases for J; bases not matched to a gene: 5. Germline assignment: CDR1 MDHEN and CDR2 SYDVKM. This CDR3 is 16 amino acids long. Here the CDR3 reads CASSFGTSDLYNEQFF. Here the CDR3 DNA reads TGTGCCAGCAGTTTCGGGACTAGCGACCTCTACAATGAGCAGTTCTTC.

The chain employs TRBV5-4 and TRBJ2-2; D may be TRBD2 (5 bases). Germline CDR1 is SGHNT and CDR2 is YYREEE (reference sequence). The CDR3 runs to 16 residues. V lost 4 bases to trimming and J lost 3 bases, with 16 bases between them. Here the CDR3 DNA reads TGTGCCAGCAGCCGTGTGTGGACTCGAGACACCGGGGAGCTGTTTTTT. Protein sequence: CASSRVWTRDTGELFF.

The V and J genes are TRBV3-1 (or the pseudogene TRBV3-2) and TRBJ1-3; the D is unclear. Germline CDR1 reads LGHDT; CDR2 reads YNNKEL (reference sequence). V was cut by 2 bases and J by 0 bases, with 8 bases left in between. There are 15 residues in the CDR3. The CDR3 reads CASSQSGSSGNTIYF. CDR3 nucleotide sequence: TGTGCCAGCAGCCAAAGCGGAAGCTCTGGAAACACCATATATTTT.

V usage is TRBV28 and J usage is TRBJ2-2; no definite D call. Looked up from germline, CDR1 is MDHEN and CDR2 is SYDVKM. Trimming cost V 6 bases and J 4 bases, with 21 bases left between them. The CDR3 runs to 17 residues. The CDR3 sequence: CASSPRVSSLSTGELFF. CDR3 nucleotides: TGTGCCAGCAGCCCCCGAGTTAGCTCCTTATCCACCGGGGAGCTGTTTTTT.

A single count supports this clone. V and J are TRBV28 and TRBJ1-3; D uncertain. CDR3 length: 15 amino acids. Germline loops: CDR1 MDHEN, CDR2 SYDVKM. V was cut by 4 bases and J by 1 base, with 11 bases left in between. The CDR3 loop reads CASSWAGKSGNTIYF. The CDR3 region has the DNA TGTGCCAGCAGTTGGGCGGGGAAGTCTGGAAACACCATATATTTT.

This chain uses TRBV20-1 with TRBJ1-2, with a weak D call TRBD1 (5 bases). V dropped 0 bases and J dropped 7 bases, with 6 bases sitting between them. Germline V gene data show CDR1 as DFQATT and CDR2 as SNEGSKA (reference sequence). The CDR3 is made up of 11 amino acids. The CDR3 loop is CSARDGAGYTF. In DNA form, the CDR3 reads TGCAGTGCTAGAGATGGGGCTGGCTACACCTTC.

V and J are TRBV11-3 and TRBJ2-7; the match to TRBD1 covers 7 bases. The CDR3 sequence is 15 residues long. Germline CDR1 SGHNT, CDR2 YENEEA. Unmatched junction bases numbered 6, after V lost 1 base and J lost 3 bases. CDR3 loop: CASSLGSGQDYEQYF. The CDR3 DNA reads TGTGCCAGCAGCTTAGGGTCCGGACAGGACTACGAGCAGTACTTC.

The rearrangement uses TRBV2 and TRBJ1-5; possibly TRBD1 for D (6 bases). The CDR3 is 13 amino acids. V dropped 6 bases and J dropped 7 bases, with 13 bases sitting between them. Germline assignment: CDR1 SNHLY and CDR2 FYNNEI. The DNA for the CDR3 is TGTGCCAGCAGGGTAACTACAGGGCAGCCCCAGCATTTT. Its translation is CASRVTTGQPQHF.

The rearrangement uses TRBV27 and TRBJ2-7; 9 positions match TRBD2. The CDR3 consists of 16 residues. Germline V gives CDR1 MNHEY, CDR2 SMNVEV (reference sequence). V lost 10 bases and J lost 5; bases outside the gene matches: 18. This chain's CDR3 is CANRGGVAGVRDEQYF. CDR3 coding DNA: TGTGCCAACAGGGGTGGTGTAGCGGGAGTGAGGGACGAGCAGTACTTC.

The V gene is TRBV28, the J gene TRBJ1-3; D perhaps matches TRBD1 (5 bases). Germline V gene data show CDR1 as MDHEN and CDR2 as SYDVKM. This CDR3 is built from 16 residues. V was trimmed by 2 bases and J by 0 bases, leaving 11 bases between them. The CDR3 here is CASSLVGQLSGNTIYF. The CDR3, as DNA: TGTGCCAGCAGTTTAGTGGGGCAGCTCTCTGGAAACACCATATATTTT. Together with reference TRBV28 and TRBJ1-3, the CDR3 gives the full variable domain: DVKVTQSSRYLVKRTGEKVFLECVQDMDHENMFWYRQDPGLGLRLIYFSYDVKMKEKGDIPEGYSVSREKKERFSLILESASTNQTSMYLCASSLVGQLSGNTIYFGEGSWLTVV.

DNA of the CDR3: TGTGCCACCAGCATCCTGGGACAGGGGGAGACCCAGTACTTC. Translating gives CATSILGQGETQYF. V gene TRBV15 combines with J gene TRBJ2-5, with TRBD1 matching 10 bases. Unmatched junction bases numbered 4, after V lost 4 bases and J lost 5 bases. This CDR3 region has 14 residues. From germline, CDR1 is LNHNV and CDR2 YYDKDF (reference sequence). The whole variable domain, remainder taken from reference TRBV15 and TRBJ2-5, is DAMVIQNPRYQVTQFGKPVTLSCSQTLNHNVMYWYQQKSSQAPKLLFHYYDKDFNNEADTPDNFQSRRPNTSFCFLDIRSPGLGDTAMYLCATSILGQGETQYFGPGTRLLVL.

V is TRBV10-1 and J is TRBJ1-2; D perhaps matches TRBD1 (5 bases). V was shortened by 9 bases and J by 5 bases, with 19 bases between the two germline ends. Germline CDR1 and CDR2: WNHNN and SYGVQD (reference sequence). The CDR3 runs to 14 residues. The CDR3: CARHTLGRNYGYTF. The CDR3 nucleotides read TGCGCCAGACACACCCTGGGGCGGAATTATGGCTACACCTTC.

In this sample, this clone turned up a few times. V is TRBV6-5 and J is TRBJ2-2, with D possibly TRBD1 on 5 matching bases. Germline CDR1 is MNHEY and CDR2 is SVGAGI. Trimming removed 7 bases at V and 4 bases at J, with 13 bases between. The CDR3 is 14 amino acids. This chain's CDR3 is CASTTAQGTGELFF. Here the CDR3 DNA reads TGTGCCAGCACGACGGCCCAGGGCACCGGGGAGCTGTTTTTT.

The chain carries TRBV5-5 and TRBJ2-7; 8 bases are shared with TRBD1. There are 14 residues in the CDR3. J was trimmed by 3 bases and V by 4 bases; bases with no gene match: 6. Germline V CDR1 and CDR2: SGHKS, YYEKEE (reference sequence). The CDR3 nucleotides read TGTGCCAGCAGCCCAGGGACAGGTGGCTACGAGCAGTACTTC. Its protein is CASSPGTGGYEQYF.

The chain links TRBV19 to TRBJ1-5; possible D gene TRBD1, 5 bases. This CDR3 has 14 residues. Germline lookup yields CDR1 LNHDA and CDR2 SQIVND (reference sequence). V was trimmed by 7 bases and J by 3 bases, leaving 13 bases between them. The CDR3, as DNA: TGTGCCAGTAAAAGGGGCAGGGACAATCAGCCCCAGCATTTT. Its translation is CASKRGRDNQPQHF.